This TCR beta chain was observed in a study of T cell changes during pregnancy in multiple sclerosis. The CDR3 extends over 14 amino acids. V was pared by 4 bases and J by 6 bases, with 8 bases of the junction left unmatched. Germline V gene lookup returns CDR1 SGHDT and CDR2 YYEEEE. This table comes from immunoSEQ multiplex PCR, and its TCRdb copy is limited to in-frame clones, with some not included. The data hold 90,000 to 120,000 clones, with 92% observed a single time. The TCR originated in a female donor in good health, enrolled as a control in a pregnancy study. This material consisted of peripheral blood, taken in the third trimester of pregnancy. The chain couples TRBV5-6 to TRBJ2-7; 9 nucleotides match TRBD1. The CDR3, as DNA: TGTGCCAGCAGCACATCGGGACAGGGTTTCGAGCAGTACTTC. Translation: CASSTSGQGFEQYF.